This T cell receptor beta chain was sequenced in a study of blood T cell repertoires in COVID-19. Study-level information: PBMCs, B-cell-depleted T cells, or T cells provided the cDNA or gDNA that made up the material.

Patients in Seattle were enrolled during active infection, then followed longitudinally. Sequenced by immunoSEQ multiplex PCR; TCRdb stores in-frame clones only, minus some. The table shows roughly 500,000 clones, with about 91% occurring only once. Germline V gene sequence: CDR1 SGHKS, CDR2 YYEKEE (reference sequence). This CDR3 spans 14 amino acids. The germline V and J ends were trimmed by 0 bases and 9 bases, with 13 bases remaining between them. The clonotype was recovered from a man aged 18 to 30 with COVID-19, enrolled during active disease. The chain uses TRBV5-5 and TRBJ2-1, with a tentative D call TRBD2 (5 bases). The specimen was peripheral blood. The CDR3 region has the DNA TGTGCCAGCAGCTTGGGTATTACTGCGGGTGAGCAGTTCTTC. Its translation: CASSLGITAGEQFF. Drawing the rest from reference TRBV5-5 and TRBJ2-1, the complete variable domain is DAGVTQSPTHLIKTRGQQVTLRCSPISGHKSVSWYQQVLGQGPQFIFQYYEKEERGRGNFPDRFSARQFPNYSSELNVNALLLGDSALYLCASSLGITAGEQFFGPGTRLTVL.